Listed below are T cell receptor beta chains from one sample, sequenced in a study of CD8 T cells in ankylosing spondylitis. TCRdb independently ran MiXCR on the 5' RACE reads; one entry per CDR3 protein. This table holds around 140,000 distinct CDR3 sequences, 15% to 20% found once. Sequencing was carried out using blood, either unsorted or a sorted T cell fraction (not recorded which). These TCRs come from a male donor with ankylosing spondylitis. CDR3s include the opening cysteine and the closing phenylalanine or tryptophan. D genes are given only for firm matches. Expanded clones are given a class, and other clones once, few, many or no size at all.

j_call v_call d_call clone_size cdr3_aa cdr3_nt
TRBJ2-3 TRBV13 . few CASSLASYTDTQYF TGTGCCAGCAGCTTAGCAAGTTACACAGATACGCAGTATTTT
TRBJ2-1 TRBV7-3 . few CASSLSSGYEQFF TGTGCCAGCAGCTTAAGCTCAGGTTATGAGCAGTTCTTC
TRBJ1-6 TRBV27 . . CASSPTGSSPLHF TGTGCCAGCAGTCCCACCGGAAGCTCACCCCTCCACTTT
TRBJ2-7 TRBV5-1 . . CASSWTQPNEQYF TGCGCCAGCAGCTGGACACAGCCCAACGAGCAGTACTTC
TRBJ2-2 TRBV7-9 . medium-sized CASSSTGTGITGELFF TGTGCCAGCAGCTCGACCGGGACGGGGATCACCGGGGAGCTGTTTTTT
TRBJ2-1 TRBV5-6 . few CASSFRGNSYNEQFF TGTGCCAGCAGCTTTAGGGGAAACTCCTACAATGAGCAGTTCTTC
TRBJ2-7 TRBV10-3 . few CAISVLGAADEQYF TGTGCCATCAGTGTCCTGGGGGCGGCGGACGAGCAGTACTTC
TRBJ2-5 TRBV20-1 TRBD2 few CSARDPGGGLAGAVETQYF TGCAGTGCTAGAGATCCCGGGGGAGGTCTAGCGGGAGCTGTAGAGACCCAGTACTTC
TRBJ1-1 TRBV12-3/TRBV12-4 . few CASSLGVKSPEAFF TGTGCCAGCAGTTTAGGCGTAAAGTCACCTGAAGCTTTCTTT
TRBJ2-3 TRBV7-8 TRBD2 few CASSSGSGITTDTQYF TGTGCCAGCAGCTCTGGTAGCGGGATTACGACAGATACGCAGTATTTT
TRBJ2-7 TRBV21-1 . . CANPAGEQYF TGTGCCAACCCCGCTGGCGAGCAGTACTTC
TRBJ2-7 TRBV4-1 . . CASSQGMGPYEQYF TGCGCCAGCAGCCAAGGGATGGGGCCCTACGAGCAGTACTTC
TRBJ1-1 TRBV4-1 . many CASSQKRNEAFF TGCGCCAGCAGCCAGAAGAGAAATGAAGCTTTCTTT
TRBJ2-2 TRBV7-6 . few CASTPLETGELFF TGTGCCAGCACCCCCCTAGAGACCGGGGAGCTGTTTTTT
TRBJ1-1 TRBV7-9 . . CASSRGRGEAFF TGTGCCAGCAGCCGGGGAAGGGGAGAAGCTTTCTTT
TRBJ2-3 TRBV5-6 . . CASSLVALFSTDTQYF TGTGCCAGCAGCTTGGTCGCGCTTTTCAGCACAGATACGCAGTATTTT
TRBJ1-4 TRBV10-3 TRBD1 . CAAQVGQGEKLFF TGTGCCGCCCAGGTGGGACAGGGAGAAAAACTGTTTTTT
TRBJ1-2 TRBV20-1 TRBD1 . CSAPPGTGPGAYGYTF TGCAGTGCTCCCCCGGGGACAGGGCCTGGGGCCTATGGCTACACCTTC
TRBJ2-3 TRBV12-3/TRBV12-4 . . CASNPTGTSTDTQYF TGTGCCAGCAACCCGACCGGGACTAGCACAGATACGCAGTATTTT
TRBJ1-1 TRBV27 . . CASKLQGVTEAFF TGTGCCAGCAAACTACAGGGAGTTACTGAAGCTTTCTTT
TRBJ2-3 TRBV11-2 . . CASSLEDSPSRGGDTQYF TGTGCCAGCAGCTTAGAAGATTCGCCCAGCCGGGGAGGAGATACGCAGTATTTT
TRBJ2-1 TRBV6-1 TRBD2 few CASRLTSGYSYNEQFF TGTGCCAGCAGGCTAACTAGCGGTTATTCCTACAATGAGCAGTTCTTC
TRBJ1-1 TRBV13 . . CASSSGRGRQNTEAFF TGTGCCAGCAGCTCCGGTCGGGGCAGGCAGAACACTGAAGCTTTCTTT
TRBJ2-1 TRBV20-1 . . CSAPDSRLGLYNEQFF TGCAGTGCGCCGGACTCTAGGTTGGGTTTATACAATGAGCAGTTCTTC
TRBJ1-2 TRBV2 . few CASIPGDGPLANYGYTF TGTGCCAGCATCCCGGGGGACGGCCCTTTAGCTAACTATGGCTACACCTTC
TRBJ2-7 TRBV29-1 TRBD2 . CSVELVTSRDNYEQYF TGCAGCGTTGAACTTGTGACTAGCAGGGATAACTACGAGCAGTACTTC
TRBJ2-5 TRBV28 TRBD1 few CASSPGTGWGETQYF TGTGCCAGCAGTCCGGGGACAGGGTGGGGAGAGACCCAGTACTTC
TRBJ2-1 TRBV27 . . CASSSGAGSYNEQFF TGTGCCAGCAGCTCCGGGGCGGGGTCCTACAATGAGCAGTTCTTC
TRBJ2-7 TRBV4-1 . . CASSPATGSEQYF TGCGCCAGCAGCCCGGCGACGGGTTCCGAGCAGTACTTC
TRBJ1-4 TRBV9 . . CASSPSLGLGEKLFF TGTGCCAGCAGCCCGAGTTTGGGCCTGGGTGAAAAACTGTTTTTT
TRBJ1-1 TRBV27 . few CASSLGAGHTEAFF TGTGCCAGCAGTTTAGGGGCAGGGCACACTGAAGCTTTCTTT
TRBJ2-7 TRBV12-5 . few CASGLRADYEQYF TGTGCTAGTGGTTTGCGGGCCGACTACGAGCAGTACTTC
TRBJ2-7 TRBV11-2 . many CASSLGVASYEQYF TGTGCCAGCAGCTTAGGTGTTGCTTCCTACGAGCAGTACTTC
TRBJ2-2 TRBV11-1 TRBD2 . CASSFRLAGEGRTGELFF TGTGCCAGCAGCTTCAGACTAGCGGGAGAGGGTCGCACCGGGGAGCTGTTTTTT
TRBJ2-1 TRBV3-1 . . CASSLSGVNEQFF TGTGCCAGCAGCCTCTCGGGAGTGAATGAGCAGTTCTTC
TRBJ2-3 TRBV11-1 TRBD2 many CASSFPGYEGTSGFSTDTQYF TGTGCCAGCAGCTTTCCAGGGTATGAGGGGACTAGCGGGTTCAGCACAGATACGCAGTATTTT
TRBJ1-1 TRBV4-1 . few CASSSSLTEAFF TGCGCCAGCAGCAGCTCGCTCACTGAAGCTTTCTTT
TRBJ2-7 TRBV5-1 TRBD2 few CASSLSSGATYEQYF TGCGCCAGCAGCTTATCTAGCGGAGCAACCTACGAGCAGTACTTC
TRBJ2-7 TRBV6-2/TRBV6-3 TRBD2 . CASSYSKTGGLPYEQYF TGTGCCAGCAGTTACTCGAAGACGGGAGGGCTTCCATACGAGCAGTACTTC
TRBJ2-7 TRBV20-1 . . CSASTGSGQYF TGCAGTGCTAGTACAGGGTCTGGGCAGTACTTC
TRBJ2-1 TRBV6-4 TRBD2 . CASSAGLGNEQFF TGTGCCAGCAGTGCCGGACTAGGCAATGAGCAGTTCTTC
TRBJ2-2 TRBV11-1 . . CASSIDQTGELFF TGTGCCAGCAGCATAGACCAAACCGGGGAGCTGTTTTTT
TRBJ1-2 TRBV7-2 . . CASSSNNLARHGYTF TGTGCCAGCAGCTCTAACAATTTAGCACGCCATGGCTACACCTTC
TRBJ2-2 TRBV15 TRBD2 few CATSRVREIGELFF TGTGCCACCAGCAGAGTGCGGGAGATCGGGGAGCTGTTTTTT
TRBJ1-3 TRBV5-1 . few CASSEPQAGGGNTIYF TGCGCCAGCAGCGAACCCCAGGCGGGCGGTGGAAACACCATATATTTT
TRBJ2-7 TRBV7-9 TRBD1 . CASSSDRDSSYEQYF TGTGCCAGCAGCTCGGACCGGGACAGCTCCTACGAGCAGTACTTC
TRBJ2-1 TRBV4-2 TRBD2 few CASSQFSGRAVNEQFF TGTGCCAGCAGCCAATTTAGCGGGAGGGCCGTCAATGAGCAGTTCTTC
TRBJ2-1 TRBV5-6 . few CASSPPGSGGNEQFF TGTGCCAGCAGCCCCCCCGGCTCCGGGGGAAATGAGCAGTTCTTC